The 24 T cell receptor beta chains below come from one sample, sequenced in a study of T cell responses to AZD1222 COVID-19 vaccine (dated by TCRdb to about 2021). Libraries were constructed by the immunoSEQ multiplex PCR assay. The table comes from immuneACCESS by way of TCRdb, which keeps in-frame sequences with V and J called. Part of the clones is missing from these tables; in studies checked, under half for an unresolved V gene and the rest for unknown reasons. The sample includes 150,000 to 200,000 clones, with more than 70% observed a single time. The biggest ten clones account for roughly 26% of the sample. Read against the paper, the sample's time point label means: about 28 days (+/-7) after the second vaccine dose. Specimen: peripheral blood, collected 28 days after the second AZD1222 dose. These receptors came from an adult who received the AZD1222 COVID-19 vaccine.

J is TRBJ2-6 and V is TRBV6-5; 8 bases align to TRBD1. The CDR3 is 15 amino acids. Trimming cost V 6 bases and J 4 bases; bases outside gene matches: 5. Germline CDR1 and CDR2: MNHEY and SVGAGI. CDR3 region: CASRDRARGANVLTF. The DNA of the CDR3 is TGTGCCAGCAGGGACAGGGCTCGAGGGGCCAACGTCCTGACTTTC.

V is TRBV5-1 and J is TRBJ2-1, with TRBD2 matching over 12 bases. With V trimmed by 0 bases and J by 8 bases, 3 bases remained unmatched. The CDR3 has 15 residues. Germline assignment: CDR1 SGHRS and CDR2 YFSETQ. The CDR3 DNA sequence: TGCGCCAGCAGCTTGGGGTCTAGCGGGAGGGATGAGCAGTTCTTC. Protein sequence: CASSLGSSGRDEQFF.

This chain uses TRBV27 with TRBJ2-2, with TRBD2 identical over 8 bases. The CDR3 runs to 16 residues. The ends lost 3 bases at V and 3 bases at J; junction bases unmatched: 6. The V gene's germline CDR1 is MNHEY and CDR2 SMNVEV (reference sequence). CDR3 coding DNA: TGTGCCAGCAGTTTCTCGTTAGCGGGACACACCGGGGAGCTGTTTTTT. Its translation: CASSFSLAGHTGELFF.

V usage is TRBV5-1 and J usage is TRBJ2-1; 7 bases fit TRBD2. The V and J ends lost 2 bases and 5 bases, in that order; junction bases with no gene match: 1. This CDR3 region has 13 residues. CDR1 is SGHRS, CDR2 YFSETQ, per germline. CDR3 region: CASSFSGHNEQFF. The CDR3 nucleotides are TGCGCCAGCAGCTTTAGCGGGCACAATGAGCAGTTCTTC. Full variable domain (rest looked up from reference TRBV5-1 and TRBJ2-1): KAGVTQTPRYLIKTRGQQVTLSCSPISGHRSVSWYQQTPGQGLQFLFEYFSETQRNKGNFPGRFSGRQFSNSRSEMNVSTLELGDSALYLCASSFSGHNEQFFGPGTRLTVL.

The DNA for the CDR3 is TGTGCCACCAGCAGAGGATTGCAGGGTGGATCCTACGAGCAGTACTTC. Translation gives CATSRGLQGGSYEQYF. The chain carries TRBV15 and TRBJ2-7; D perhaps matches TRBD1 (5 bases). Germline CDR1 reads LNHNV; CDR2 reads YYDKDF (reference sequence). Between the trimmed V and J ends, which lost 1 base and 1 base, there was a span of 14 bases. This CDR3 contains 16 residues.

The chain employs TRBV2 and TRBJ2-1, with 8 bases matching TRBD2. Trimming at V came to 5 bases and at J to 3 bases, leaving 6 bases not matched to a gene. Germline CDR1 is SNHLY and CDR2 is FYNNEI. The CDR3 is 15 amino acids. The CDR3 sequence is CASSLAGGNYNEQFF. In nucleotides, the CDR3 is TGTGCCAGCAGTCTAGCGGGTGGAAACTACAATGAGCAGTTCTTC.

The chain combines TRBV7-2 with TRBJ2-7; D perhaps matches TRBD1 (5 bases). The CDR3 contains 15 residues. The V end was cut by 5 bases, the J end by 0 bases, with 14 bases between. Germline V gene lookup returns CDR1 SGHTA and CDR2 FQGNSA. CDR3 protein: CASSHPKTASYEQYF. In DNA, the CDR3 is TGTGCCAGCAGCCACCCCAAGACAGCCTCCTACGAGCAGTACTTC.

The gene calls are TRBV27 and TRBJ2-6; tentatively, D is TRBD1 (5 bases). V was shortened by 10 bases and J by 0 bases, with 7 bases between the two germline ends. The CDR3 is made up of 13 amino acids. The germline gives CDR1 MNHEY, CDR2 SMNVEV (reference sequence). Here the CDR3 reads CAIRDSGANVLTF. CDR3 DNA sequence: TGTGCCATCAGGGACTCTGGGGCCAACGTCCTGACTTTC.

J is TRBJ1-2 and V is TRBV5-4, with TRBD1 matching 7 bases. V was pared by 4 bases and J by 0 bases, with 9 bases of the junction left unmatched. The CDR3 loop spans 16 amino acids. Germline V gene lookup returns CDR1 SGHNT and CDR2 YYREEE (reference sequence). CDR3 DNA: TGTGCCAGCAGCCCTCCCTTGCAGGGGGCTAACTATGGCTACACCTTC. Translation gives CASSPPLQGANYGYTF.

This clone has a handful of counts. V usage is TRBV18 and J usage is TRBJ1-4, with D uncertain. CDR1 is KGHSH, CDR2 LQKENI, per germline. CDR3 length: 15 residues. V was trimmed by 1 base and J by 0 bases, leaving 6 bases between them. The CDR3 DNA is TGTGCCAGCTCACCACGCCTTGCAACTAATGAAAAACTGTTTTTT. Translated, it gives CASSPRLATNEKLFF. The variable domain in full, completed from reference TRBV18 and TRBJ1-4, reads NAGVMQNPRHLVRRRGQEARLRCSPMKGHSHVYWYRQLPEEGLKFMVYLQKENIIDESGMPKERFSAEFPKEGPSILRIQQVVRGDSAAYFCASSPRLATNEKLFFGSGTQLSVL.

The V and J genes are TRBV11-1 and TRBJ2-5; D remains unclear. The CDR3 length is 14 residues. V was clipped by 5 bases and J by 5 bases, with 15 bases between them. Germline CDR1 and CDR2: SGHAT and FQDESV (reference sequence). The CDR3 nucleotides are TGTGCCAGCAGCCTGACTGGAAGCTCGGAGACCCAGTACTTC. Its translation: CASSLTGSSETQYF. Full variable domain (remainder filled in from reference TRBV11-1 and TRBJ2-5): EAEVAQSPRYKITEKSQAVAFWCDPISGHATLYWYRQILGQGPELLVQFQDESVVDDSQLPKDRFSAERLKGVDSTLKIQPAELGDSAMYLCASSLTGSSETQYFGPGTRLLVL.

The V call is TRBV7-9, the J call TRBJ2-5, with TRBD1 identical over 7 bases. This CDR3 is 16 amino acids long. The germline V gene has CDR1 SEHNR and CDR2 FQNEAQ (reference sequence). V shed 5 bases, J shed 2 bases, and the junction held 11 bases outside the gene matches. The CDR3: CASSSTSPGQQETQYF. The CDR3 nucleotides read TGTGCCAGCAGCAGTACCTCCCCGGGACAGCAAGAGACCCAGTACTTC. Filled out from reference TRBV7-9 and TRBJ2-5, the complete variable domain reads DTGVSQNPRHKITKRGQNVTFRCDPISEHNRLYWYRQTLGQGPEFLTYFQNEAQLEKSRLLSDRFSAERPKGSFSTLEIQRTEQGDSAMYLCASSSTSPGQQETQYFGPGTRLLVL.

V and J are TRBV18 and TRBJ2-1, with 12 bases identical to TRBD2. Germline V gene data show CDR1 as KGHSH and CDR2 as LQKENI. CDR3 length: 16 residues. The V gene end was trimmed by 0 bases and the J gene end by 5 bases; junction bases not matched to a gene: 2. The CDR3: CASSPPGLAGNNEQFF. In DNA form, the CDR3 reads TGTGCCAGCTCACCACCGGGACTAGCGGGTAACAATGAGCAGTTCTTC.

J is TRBJ2-7 and V is TRBV12-3 or TRBV12-4, with 7 bases lining up with TRBD2. This CDR3 has 13 residues. V dropped 3 bases and J dropped 4; count of bases not matched to a gene: 3. The CDR3 coding sequence is TGTGCCAGCAGTTTTGAACTAGCGTACGAGCAGTACTTC. Amino acid sequence: CASSFELAYEQYF.

The sample holds one count of this clone. The rearrangement joins TRBV3-1 (or the pseudogene TRBV3-2) to TRBJ1-1; D unresolved. The germline V and J ends were trimmed by 5 bases and 3 bases, with 10 bases remaining between them. CDR3 size: 13 residues. Germline-derived CDR1 and CDR2 are LGHDT and YNNKEL (reference sequence). In nucleotides, the CDR3 is TGTGCCAGCAGCGCCCCGCGGCACACTGAAGCTTTCTTT. It encodes CASSAPRHTEAFF.

The V gene is TRBV19, the J gene TRBJ2-2, with 11 bases matching TRBD2. Germline CDR1 is LNHDA and CDR2 is SQIVND (reference sequence). V dropped 3 bases and J dropped 3; count of bases not matched to a gene: 3. CDR3 size: 16 residues. The CDR3 reads CASSMASGRYTGELFF. The CDR3 DNA reads TGTGCCAGTAGTATGGCTAGCGGGAGGTACACCGGGGAGCTGTTTTTT.

This clone came up a few times. The rearrangement links TRBV4-2 to TRBJ2-7; TRBD2 matches 12 bases. Per the germline V gene, CDR1 is LGHNA and CDR2 is YNFKEQ. Unmatched junction bases numbered 13, after V lost 4 bases and J lost 6 bases. The CDR3 runs to 17 residues. As DNA, the CDR3 is TGTGCCAGCAGCCCCGGGACTAGCGGGCCCCTTCGGGGCGAGCAGTACTTC. Translated, it gives CASSPGTSGPLRGEQYF.

This clone was detected a few times. V is TRBV14 and J is TRBJ2-2; D is ambiguous. With 3 bases removed from V and 1 base from J, the gap between germline ends came to 3 bases. Germline assignment: CDR1 SGHDN and CDR2 FVKESK. This CDR3 has 13 amino acids. The CDR3 protein is CASSHGNTGELFF. In nucleotides, the CDR3 is TGTGCCAGCAGCCATGGGAACACCGGGGAGCTGTTTTTT.

The chain couples TRBV6-2 or TRBV6-3 to TRBJ2-1; a possible D gene is TRBD2 (5 bases). Germline V gene lookup returns CDR1 MNHEY and CDR2 SVGEGT. CDR3 length: 12 amino acids. The V end lost 5 bases, the J end lost 4 bases, and 6 bases lay between the germline ends. CDR3 region: CASSRGYNEQFF. The CDR3 DNA follows: TGTGCCAGCAGTCGGGGATACAATGAGCAGTTCTTC.

J is TRBJ2-1 and V is TRBV4-3; D gene uncertain. Trimming stripped 10 bases from V and 6 bases from J, with 13 bases between. There are 12 residues in the CDR3. The V gene's germline CDR1 is LGHNA and CDR2 YSLEER. CDR3 nucleotide sequence: TGCGCCAACCGATCCACAATCAATGAGCAGTTCTTC. Amino acids: CANRSTINEQFF.

The count of this clone is one. The chain is built from TRBV4-3 and TRBJ2-7; maybe TRBD1 (5 bases). The CDR3 covers 15 residues. The germline CDR1 and CDR2 sequences are LGHNA and YSLEER. The V and J ends lost 1 base and 0 bases respectively, with 10 bases between them. DNA for the CDR3: TGCGCCAGCAGCCAAGGTAGGACAACCTCCTACGAGCAGTACTTC. It is translated as CASSQGRTTSYEQYF.

V is TRBV19 and J is TRBJ2-5; D is unclear. This CDR3 is 13 amino acids long. Germline loops: CDR1 LNHDA, CDR2 SQIVND (reference sequence). Trimming shortened V by 3 bases and J by 5 bases, and 10 bases separated the two germline ends. CDR3 in amino acids: CASSIWLAETQYF. CDR3 DNA sequence: TGTGCCAGTAGTATTTGGCTCGCGGAGACCCAGTACTTC.

The chain combines TRBV12-5 with TRBJ2-1, with D hard to call. Germline CDR1 is LGHNT and CDR2 is FRNRAP. The V end lost 3 bases, the J end lost 13 bases, and 16 bases lay between the germline ends. CDR3 size: 13 residues. CDR3 in DNA: TGTGCTAGTGGTTTAAATACAGCCGAGCGACAGTTCTTC. Its translation is CASGLNTAERQFF.

The gene calls are TRBV21-1 and TRBJ2-7; TRBD1, the table's D call, was not compared with the DNA. TRBV21-1 is a documented pseudogene. There are 16 residues in the CDR3. The CDR3, as DNA: TGTGCCAGCAGCCAAAGGGGCCCCCCACAAGCCTACGAGCAGTACTTC. Translating it yields CASSQRGPPQAYEQYF.